Given below is one T cell receptor beta chain in context. This sample was taken from a study of blood T cell repertoires in COVID-19. Study-level background: Samples representing acute and convalescent COVID-19 were sourced from the United States, Italy and Spain. The analysed material was cDNA or gDNA that came from T cells, B-cell-depleted T cells, or PBMCs.

The ends were cut back, 6 bases at V and 6 bases at J, with 17 bases in the middle. Germline values: CDR1 ENHRY, CDR2 SYGVKD. The CDR3 covers 14 residues. How the authors handled the data: For nucleated cells, counts were estimated from reference gene primer amplification. The repertoire was sequenced with immunoSEQ multiplex PCR; TCRdb's copy has only in-frame clones and lacks some. V and J calls and clone size are given by that table; D and trimming were obtained from the DNA. Of roughly 61,000 clones in the sample, 80% to 95% are singletons; the top ten hold 2% to 2.5%. V gene TRBV10-3 combines with J gene TRBJ1-1, with D unresolved. The receptor comes from a man aged 55 to 70 with acute or convalescent COVID-19. The sequencing input was peripheral blood. In DNA, the CDR3 is TGTGCCATCAGGGCGGGAAGTTCCGACGCTGAAGCTTTCTTT. Its protein is CAIRAGSSDAEAFF.